These 5 T cell receptor beta chains were all obtained from the same sample, sequenced in a study of blood T cell repertoires in COVID-19. The protocol was immunoSEQ multiplex PCR, while the TCRdb copy is restricted to in-frame clones and leaves out a portion. The repertoire has about 170,000 clones, approximately 84% of them found once; the top ten carry approximately 2.6%. Sequenced: peripheral blood. These receptors all stem from an elderly woman with COVID-19, enrolled during active disease.

The chain has TRBV6-2 or TRBV6-3 and TRBJ2-7; TRBD1 aligns across 8 bases. The trim removed 3 bases at V and 11 bases at J, leaving 3 bases unmatched. The CDR3 is 11 amino acids. Germline V gene lookup returns CDR1 MNHEY and CDR2 SVGEGT. This chain's CDR3 is CASSYAGQEYF. The DNA for the CDR3 is TGTGCCAGCAGTTATGCGGGACAGGAGTACTTC.

This chain joins TRBV27 and TRBJ2-7; the match to TRBD2 covers 12 bases. V was pared by 3 bases and J by 3 bases, with 15 bases of the junction left unmatched. The CDR3 has 19 amino acids. Germline-derived CDR1 and CDR2 are MNHEY and SMNVEV (reference sequence). The CDR3 bases are TGTGCCAGCAGTTTCTCAAGACAGTCCGGGACTAGCGGGCTCTACGAGCAGTACTTC. Translation gives CASSFSRQSGTSGLYEQYF.

The V and J genes are TRBV24-1 and TRBJ2-3; D might be TRBD1 (7 bases). Germline CDR1 reads KGHDR; CDR2 reads SFDVKD. The CDR3 has 14 residues. V lost 5 bases and J 3 bases, leaving 11 bases between the germline ends. Here the CDR3 DNA reads TGTGCCACCAGTGGGGCAGGGGGGACAGATACGCAGTATTTT. It translates to CATSGAGGTDTQYF.

The chain employs TRBV2 and TRBJ2-7; a possible D gene is TRBD1 (6 bases). Germline V lookup: CDR1 SNHLY, CDR2 FYNNEI. Trimming took 4 bases from V and 3 from J, leaving 7 bases between them. The length of the CDR3 is 12 residues. CDR3 DNA sequence: TGTGCCAGCAGTGGGACAGTCTACGAGCAGTACTTC. Translating gives CASSGTVYEQYF.

This chain joins TRBV7-6 and TRBJ2-3; TRBD2 agrees at 7 bases. Germline V gene lookup returns CDR1 SGHVS and CDR2 FNYEAQ. The CDR3 length is 15 residues. With V trimmed by 5 bases and J by 5 bases, 10 bases remained unmatched. This chain's CDR3 is CASSMTSWGLDTQYF. For the CDR3, the DNA is TGTGCCAGCAGCATGACTAGCTGGGGACTAGATACGCAGTATTTT.